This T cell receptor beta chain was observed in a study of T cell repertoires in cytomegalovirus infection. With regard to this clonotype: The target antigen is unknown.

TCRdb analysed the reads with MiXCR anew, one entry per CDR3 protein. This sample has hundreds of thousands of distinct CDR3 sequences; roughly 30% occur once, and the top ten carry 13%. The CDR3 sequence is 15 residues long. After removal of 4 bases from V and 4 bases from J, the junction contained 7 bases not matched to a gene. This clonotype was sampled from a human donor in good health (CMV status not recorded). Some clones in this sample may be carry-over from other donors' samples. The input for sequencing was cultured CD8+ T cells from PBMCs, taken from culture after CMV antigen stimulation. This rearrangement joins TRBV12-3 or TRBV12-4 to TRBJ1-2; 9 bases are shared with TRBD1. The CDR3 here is CASSSSATGGYGYTF. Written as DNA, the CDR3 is TGTGCCAGCAGTTCGTCGGCGACAGGGGGCTATGGCTACACCTTC.